The source of this T cell receptor (beta chain) is a study of T cells after yellow fever vaccination. Regarding the study as a whole: Abundant clonotypes (contaminants from the bulk population) could be present in FACS-sorted repertoires. Though it reached lower strength, the secondary response hit its peak faster, day 5 versus 15. The booster saw the reappearance of most primary-vaccination clones (roughly 96% CD4, 88% CD8).

Note on this clonotype: Its target is unknown.

This CDR3 spans 13 amino acids. Germline V gene lookup returns CDR1 SGHTA and CDR2 FQGNSA. The germline V and J ends were trimmed by 0 bases and 6 bases, with 9 bases remaining between them. Each CDR3 protein is one row after TCRdb ran MiXCR on the 5' RACE reads. The table lists a few hundred thousand distinct CDR3 sequences, under 15% of them singletons, with 2.5% to 4% in the top ten. This specimen consisted of CD4+ T cells sorted from PBMCs, obtained 15 days after the yellow fever booster vaccination. V is TRBV7-2 and J is TRBJ2-7, with D unclear. This receptor was identified in a man aged 18 to 30 who received the YFV17D yellow fever vaccine. The CDR3 here is CASSLAERSEQYF. The CDR3 DNA reads TGTGCCAGCAGCTTAGCGGAACGGAGCGAGCAGTACTTC.